This T cell receptor (beta chain) appears in the sequencing data of a study of blood T cell repertoires in COVID-19. Study as a whole: Collection of acute and convalescent COVID-19 samples took place in the United States, Italy and Spain. From T cells, B-cell-depleted T cells, or PBMCs came the material, which was cDNA or gDNA.

J was trimmed by 6 bases and V by 4 bases; bases with no gene match: 7. Germline V gives CDR1 SQVTM, CDR2 ANQGSEA. CDR3 size: 14 residues. Seattle cases were enrolled at active infection and followed longitudinally. As handled by the study authors: Quantification of nucleated cells was approximated via reference gene primer amplification. Measured with immunoSEQ multiplex PCR; TCRdb has only the in-frame clones, and not every one. Clone size and V and J calls were adopted from that table, with D and trimming inferred from the DNA. The sample yields approximately 300,000 clones, 90% seen once. Sequencing was carried out using peripheral blood. This TCR was sampled from a woman in her 30s with COVID-19, enrolled during active disease. V usage is TRBV29-1 and J usage is TRBJ2-1, with 9 bases identical to TRBD1. The CDR3 DNA sequence: TGCAGCGTTGCTCGATCGACAGGGGGCAATGAGCAGTTCTTC. It codes for CSVARSTGGNEQFF.